This TCR beta chain was sequenced during a study of T cells after yellow fever vaccination. This clonotype occurred a few times. TCRdb called the 5' RACE reads again in MiXCR, with one record for every CDR3 protein. The table lists hundreds of thousands of distinct CDR3 sequences, roughly 12% of them singletons. Trimming cost V 4 bases and J 3 bases; bases outside gene matches: 7. The CDR3 is 17 amino acids. Per the germline V gene, CDR1 is MNHEY and CDR2 is SVGEGT. Source: PBMCs, taken on the day of the yellow fever booster vaccination. The clonotype originates from a man between 25 and 39 years old who received the YFV17D yellow fever vaccine. The chain couples TRBV6-2 or TRBV6-3 to TRBJ1-6; 9 nucleotides match TRBD1. Here the CDR3 DNA reads TGTGCCAGCAGTTCCACCGGGACAGGGAGCTATAATTCACCCCTCCACTTT. It codes for CASSSTGTGSYNSPLHF.